This entry features one T cell receptor beta chain sequence. Primers for the PCR totalled 60 Vbeta and 13 Jbeta. The protocol was immunoSEQ multiplex PCR, while the TCRdb copy is restricted to in-frame clones and leaves out a portion. In the table there are some 140,000 clones, just under 80% of which are singletons. Germline V gives CDR1 MNHEY, CDR2 SVGAGI. Trimming removed 5 bases from V and 5 bases from J; junction bases left unmatched: 11. The CDR3 consists of 15 residues. This entry belongs to a study of cytomegalovirus exposure and HLA in healthy donors. Source material: PBMCs. The source is a woman between 18 and 30 years old in good health and CMV-seronegative. V gene TRBV6-5 combines with J gene TRBJ1-2; 7 nucleotides match TRBD1. The CDR3 here is CASSQFEGAGYGYTF. The CDR3 bases are TGTGCCAGCAGTCAGTTTGAGGGGGCCGGGTATGGCTACACCTTC.